This is a list of T cell receptor beta chains from one sample in a study of blood T cell repertoires in COVID-19. Sequencing used immunoSEQ multiplex PCR; TCRdb keeps in-frame clones, though not all of them. The table lists around 150,000 clones, more than 70% of them singletons. What was sequenced was peripheral blood. All receptors derive from a man aged 50 to 59 with active or convalescent COVID-19. Both conserved end residues are part of each CDR3. The D gene is left open where the match is weak. Only some rows state a clone size, as once, few, many or a class for expanded clones.

D gene: TRBD1
J gene: TRBJ2-7
V gene: TRBV6-5
clone size: once
CDR3 protein: CASSYTGQGAPQYF
CDR3 DNA: TGTGCCAGCAGTTACACTGGACAGGGGGCGCCTCAGTACTTC

D gene: TRBD2
J gene: TRBJ2-1
V gene: TRBV29-1
clone size: .
CDR3 protein: CSVGTSGRAYNEQFF
CDR3 DNA: TGCAGCGTTGGGACTAGCGGGAGAGCCTACAATGAGCAGTTCTTC

D gene: .
J gene: TRBJ2-1
V gene: TRBV27
clone size: .
CDR3 protein: CASSWTFGNEQFF
CDR3 DNA: TGTGCCAGCAGTTGGACATTCGGCAATGAGCAGTTCTTC

D gene: TRBD1
J gene: TRBJ2-2
V gene: TRBV28
clone size: once
CDR3 protein: CASKGTGSTGELFF
CDR3 DNA: TGTGCCAGCAAGGGGACAGGTTCCACCGGGGAGCTGTTTTTT

D gene: .
J gene: TRBJ1-4
V gene: TRBV9
clone size: .
CDR3 protein: CASSVTGATNEKLFF
CDR3 DNA: TGTGCCAGCAGCGTAACGGGGGCAACTAATGAAAAACTGTTTTTT

D gene: TRBD1
J gene: TRBJ1-6
V gene: TRBV10-3
clone size: .
CDR3 protein: CAISWDRNNSPLHF
CDR3 DNA: TGTGCCATCAGCTGGGACAGAAATAATTCACCCCTCCACTTT

D gene: TRBD1
J gene: TRBJ2-6
V gene: TRBV2
clone size: .
CDR3 protein: CASSNRGSGANVLTF
CDR3 DNA: TGTGCCAGCAGTAACAGGGGCTCTGGGGCCAACGTCCTGACTTTC

D gene: .
J gene: TRBJ2-3
V gene: TRBV14
clone size: .
CDR3 protein: CASSPRVGYPTDTQYF
CDR3 DNA: TGTGCCAGCAGCCCTCGCGTCGGGTACCCCACAGATACGCAGTATTTT

D gene: TRBD2
J gene: TRBJ2-7
V gene: TRBV6-5
clone size: .
CDR3 protein: CASSRLASDYEQYF
CDR3 DNA: TGTGCCAGCAGTAGACTAGCGTCCGACTACGAGCAGTACTTC

D gene: .
J gene: TRBJ2-2
V gene: TRBV7-9
clone size: .
CDR3 protein: CASSSVGSSWTGELFF
CDR3 DNA: TGTGCCAGCAGCTCAGTAGGGTCTAGCTGGACCGGGGAGCTGTTTTTT

D gene: .
J gene: TRBJ1-5
V gene: TRBV6-5
clone size: .
CDR3 protein: CASRLSGHQPQHF
CDR3 DNA: TGTGCCAGCCGACTAAGTGGGCATCAGCCCCAGCATTTT

D gene: TRBD1
J gene: TRBJ2-7
V gene: TRBV14
clone size: .
CDR3 protein: CASSQDVTGDYEQYF
CDR3 DNA: TGTGCCAGCAGCCAAGATGTAACAGGGGACTACGAGCAGTACTTC

D gene: .
J gene: TRBJ1-4
V gene: TRBV9
clone size: .
CDR3 protein: CASSVQTGIGEKLFF
CDR3 DNA: TGTGCCAGCAGCGTCCAAACAGGGATAGGTGAAAAACTGTTTTTT

D gene: TRBD1
J gene: TRBJ2-3
V gene: TRBV11-1
clone size: .
CDR3 protein: CASSFAGGWTDTQYF
CDR3 DNA: TGTGCCAGCAGCTTCGCAGGGGGCTGGACAGATACGCAGTATTTT

D gene: TRBD1
J gene: TRBJ1-4
V gene: TRBV2
clone size: .
CDR3 protein: CASNRGRDEKLFF
CDR3 DNA: TGTGCCTCCAACAGGGGGCGAGATGAAAAACTGTTTTTT

D gene: .
J gene: TRBJ2-6
V gene: TRBV27
clone size: once
CDR3 protein: CASSFGGLFSGANVLTF
CDR3 DNA: TGTGCCAGCAGTTTCGGTGGACTGTTCTCTGGGGCCAACGTCCTGACTTTC

D gene: .
J gene: TRBJ2-7
V gene: TRBV21-1
clone size: .
CDR3 protein: CASSKEGDRRSYEQYF
CDR3 DNA: TGTGCCAGCAGCAAAGAAGGGGACAGGAGGTCCTACGAGCAGTACTTC

D gene: .
J gene: TRBJ1-2
V gene: TRBV6-4
clone size: .
CDR3 protein: CASSDSKTGNRGYTF
CDR3 DNA: TGTGCCAGCAGTGACTCAAAAACAGGGAATAGGGGCTACACCTTC

D gene: TRBD1
J gene: TRBJ1-5
V gene: TRBV4-1
clone size: .
CDR3 protein: CASSQRGAGGNQPQHF
CDR3 DNA: TGCGCCAGCAGCCAAAGGGGTGCAGGGGGGAATCAGCCCCAGCATTTT

D gene: TRBD2
J gene: TRBJ2-7
V gene: TRBV18
clone size: .
CDR3 protein: CASSPRTSGKVYEQYF
CDR3 DNA: TGTGCCAGCTCACCAAGGACTAGCGGGAAGGTGTACGAGCAGTACTTC

D gene: .
J gene: TRBJ1-1
V gene: TRBV20-1
clone size: .
CDR3 protein: CSAPFLPEAFF
CDR3 DNA: TGCAGTGCCCCGTTCCTCCCTGAAGCTTTCTTT

D gene: TRBD2
J gene: TRBJ2-7
V gene: TRBV18
clone size: .
CDR3 protein: CASSTWGGFDEQYF
CDR3 DNA: TGTGCCAGCTCGACTTGGGGGGGGTTCGACGAGCAGTACTTC

D gene: TRBD1
J gene: TRBJ1-3
V gene: TRBV7-2
clone size: .
CDR3 protein: CASSLAGGLGNTIYF
CDR3 DNA: TGTGCCAGCAGCTTGGCAGGGGGCCTTGGAAACACCATATATTTT

D gene: TRBD2
J gene: TRBJ2-2
V gene: TRBV28
clone size: .
CDR3 protein: CASSFQPGRGNTGELFF
CDR3 DNA: TGTGCCAGCAGTTTTCAGCCAGGGAGGGGGAACACCGGGGAGCTGTTTTTT

D gene: .
J gene: TRBJ1-2
V gene: TRBV5-1
clone size: .
CDR3 protein: CASSLAGEHDGYTF
CDR3 DNA: TGCGCCAGCAGCTTGGCGGGGGAACACGATGGCTACACCTTC

D gene: TRBD1
J gene: TRBJ2-7
V gene: TRBV5-4
clone size: once
CDR3 protein: CASSFGTETYEQYF
CDR3 DNA: TGTGCCAGCAGCTTCGGGACAGAAACCTACGAGCAGTACTTC

D gene: .
J gene: TRBJ2-2
V gene: TRBV20-1
clone size: .
CDR3 protein: CSASVGHLNTGELFF
CDR3 DNA: TGCAGTGCTAGTGTGGGACACCTGAACACCGGGGAGCTGTTTTTT

D gene: .
J gene: TRBJ2-3
V gene: TRBV6-6
clone size: .
CDR3 protein: CASSTQGIADTQYF
CDR3 DNA: TGTGCCAGCAGTACCCAGGGGATTGCAGATACGCAGTATTTT

D gene: TRBD2
J gene: TRBJ2-1
V gene: TRBV2
clone size: .
CDR3 protein: CASSYGLARNEQFF
CDR3 DNA: TGTGCCAGCAGCTACGGACTAGCGAGGAATGAGCAGTTCTTC

D gene: .
J gene: TRBJ2-3
V gene: TRBV4-1
clone size: .
CDR3 protein: CASSQDYGGGSTDTQYF
CDR3 DNA: TGCGCCAGCAGCCAAGACTACGGGGGAGGAAGCACAGATACGCAGTATTTT

D gene: TRBD1
J gene: TRBJ1-1
V gene: TRBV16
clone size: .
CDR3 protein: CASSLGQGSTEAFF
CDR3 DNA: TGTGCCAGCAGCCTGGGACAGGGTAGCACTGAAGCTTTCTTT

D gene: .
J gene: TRBJ1-5
V gene: TRBV28
clone size: .
CDR3 protein: CASTEGGGQPQHF
CDR3 DNA: TGTGCCAGCACCGAGGGAGGCGGTCAGCCCCAGCATTTT

D gene: .
J gene: TRBJ2-3
V gene: TRBV6-6
clone size: .
CDR3 protein: CASHTPGFDTDTQYF
CDR3 DNA: TGTGCCAGCCACACCCCAGGGTTCGACACAGATACGCAGTATTTT

D gene: .
J gene: TRBJ2-2
V gene: TRBV11-3
clone size: .
CDR3 protein: CAGSQTGELFF
CDR3 DNA: TGTGCCGGCAGTCAGACCGGGGAGCTGTTTTTT

D gene: TRBD2
J gene: TRBJ2-7
V gene: TRBV5-1
clone size: .
CDR3 protein: CASNEGLAGSSEQYF
CDR3 DNA: TGCGCCAGCAACGAAGGACTAGCGGGATCTTCCGAGCAGTACTTC

D gene: .
J gene: TRBJ2-3
V gene: TRBV5-1
clone size: .
CDR3 protein: CASSLEAGRTDTQYF
CDR3 DNA: TGCGCCAGCAGCTTGGAGGCGGGCCGCACAGATACGCAGTATTTT

D gene: .
J gene: TRBJ1-1
V gene: TRBV5-6
clone size: once
CDR3 protein: CASSSSTYDRTFKAFF
CDR3 DNA: TGTGCCAGCAGCTCCTCGACGTATGACAGGACCTTTAAAGCTTTCTTT

D gene: TRBD2
J gene: TRBJ2-5
V gene: TRBV3-1/TRBV3-2
clone size: .
CDR3 protein: CASSQDWLAGVPVLETQYF
CDR3 DNA: TGTGCCAGCAGCCAAGATTGGCTAGCGGGAGTCCCTGTTCTGGAGACCCAGTACTTC

D gene: TRBD1
J gene: TRBJ1-1
V gene: TRBV4-1
clone size: few
CDR3 protein: CASSPRQGRNTEAFF
CDR3 DNA: TGCGCCAGCAGCCCGCGACAGGGCAGGAACACTGAAGCTTTCTTT

D gene: .
J gene: TRBJ1-1
V gene: TRBV30
clone size: .
CDR3 protein: CAWRGRAANTEAFF
CDR3 DNA: TGTGCCTGGAGGGGCAGGGCCGCGAACACTGAAGCTTTCTTT

D gene: TRBD2
J gene: TRBJ2-1
V gene: TRBV10-3
clone size: .
CDR3 protein: CASSGSGTLNEQFF
CDR3 DNA: TGTGCCTCCTCGGGTAGCGGGACTCTTAATGAGCAGTTCTTC

D gene: .
J gene: TRBJ2-5
V gene: TRBV27
clone size: .
CDR3 protein: CASSPRRGGETQYF
CDR3 DNA: TGTGCCAGCAGTCCCCGGAGAGGTGGAGAGACCCAGTACTTC

D gene: TRBD1
J gene: TRBJ2-5
V gene: TRBV2
clone size: .
CDR3 protein: CASINRGLRGETQYF
CDR3 DNA: TGTGCCAGCATCAACAGGGGGCTTAGGGGAGAGACCCAGTACTTC

D gene: TRBD1
J gene: TRBJ1-2
V gene: TRBV5-1
clone size: .
CDR3 protein: CASSLTGEHSKGYTF
CDR3 DNA: TGCGCCAGCAGCTTGACAGGGGAACACAGTAAAGGCTACACCTTC

D gene: .
J gene: TRBJ1-3
V gene: TRBV7-2
clone size: .
CDR3 protein: CASSLQGRTGNTIYF
CDR3 DNA: TGTGCCAGCAGCTTACAGGGAAGGACTGGAAACACCATATATTTT

D gene: TRBD2
J gene: TRBJ2-7
V gene: TRBV3-1/TRBV3-2
clone size: .
CDR3 protein: CASSPRTSGIGVYEQYF
CDR3 DNA: TGTGCCAGCAGCCCCCGGACTAGCGGGATAGGTGTCTACGAGCAGTACTTC

D gene: .
J gene: TRBJ2-7
V gene: TRBV28
clone size: once
CDR3 protein: CASSLSKLKTDEQYF
CDR3 DNA: TGTGCCAGCAGTTTATCGAAACTAAAGACCGACGAGCAGTACTTC

D gene: .
J gene: TRBJ1-1
V gene: TRBV5-1
clone size: .
CDR3 protein: CASSLRGGANTEAFF
CDR3 DNA: TGCGCCAGCAGCTTGCGGGGGGGCGCGAACACTGAAGCTTTCTTT

D gene: .
J gene: TRBJ1-5
V gene: TRBV19
clone size: .
CDR3 protein: CASRPGWDQPQHF
CDR3 DNA: TGTGCCAGTAGGCCGGGGTGGGATCAGCCCCAGCATTTT

D gene: .
J gene: TRBJ2-7
V gene: TRBV28
clone size: few
CDR3 protein: CASSAQRRGDEQYF
CDR3 DNA: TGTGCCAGCAGTGCCCAGCGGCGCGGGGACGAGCAGTACTTC

D gene: .
J gene: TRBJ1-2
V gene: TRBV2
clone size: .
CDR3 protein: CASSPDSDGYTF
CDR3 DNA: TGTGCCAGCAGTCCCGACTCCGATGGCTACACCTTC

D gene: TRBD2
J gene: TRBJ2-1
V gene: TRBV19
clone size: .
CDR3 protein: CASKTTSGRYSYNEQFF
CDR3 DNA: TGTGCCAGTAAGACGACTAGCGGGAGATACTCCTACAATGAGCAGTTCTTC